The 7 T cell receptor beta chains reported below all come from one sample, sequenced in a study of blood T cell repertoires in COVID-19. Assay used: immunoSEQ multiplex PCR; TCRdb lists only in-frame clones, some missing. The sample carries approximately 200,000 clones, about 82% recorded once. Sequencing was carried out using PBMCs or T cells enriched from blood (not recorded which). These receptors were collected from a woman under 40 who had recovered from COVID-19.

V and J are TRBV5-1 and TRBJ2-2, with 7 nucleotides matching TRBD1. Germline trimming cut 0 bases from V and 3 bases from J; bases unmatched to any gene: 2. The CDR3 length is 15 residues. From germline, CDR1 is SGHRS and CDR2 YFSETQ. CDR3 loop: CASSLEGADTGELFF. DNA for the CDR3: TGCGCCAGCAGCTTGGAGGGGGCTGACACCGGGGAGCTGTTTTTT.

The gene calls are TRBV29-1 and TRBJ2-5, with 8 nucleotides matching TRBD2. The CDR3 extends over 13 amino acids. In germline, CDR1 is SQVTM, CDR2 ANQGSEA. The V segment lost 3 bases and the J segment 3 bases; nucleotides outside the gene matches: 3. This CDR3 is CSVDKLAEETQYF. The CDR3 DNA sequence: TGCAGCGTTGACAAACTAGCGGAAGAGACCCAGTACTTC.

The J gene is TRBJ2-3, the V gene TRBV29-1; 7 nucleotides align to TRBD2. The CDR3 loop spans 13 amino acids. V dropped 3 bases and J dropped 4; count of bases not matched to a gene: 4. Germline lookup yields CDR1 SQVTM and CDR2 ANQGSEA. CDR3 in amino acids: CSVDRGRADTQYF. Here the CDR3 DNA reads TGCAGCGTTGATCGGGGGAGGGCAGATACGCAGTATTTT.

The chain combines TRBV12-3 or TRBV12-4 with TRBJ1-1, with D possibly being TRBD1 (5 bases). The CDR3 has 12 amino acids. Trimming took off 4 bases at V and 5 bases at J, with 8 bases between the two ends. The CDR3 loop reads CASSSGRTEAFF. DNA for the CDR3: TGTGCCAGCAGTTCAGGGCGGACTGAAGCTTTCTTT.

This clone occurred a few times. The CDR3 region has the DNA TGTGCCACCAGCAGATCAAGGGACAGCGATCAGCCCCAGCATTTT. It codes for CATSRSRDSDQPQHF. The gene calls are TRBV15 and TRBJ1-5, with 7 bases that match TRBD1. The V gene end was trimmed by 2 bases and the J gene end by 5 bases; junction bases not matched to a gene: 6. Germline V lookup: CDR1 LNHNV, CDR2 YYDKDF (reference sequence). The CDR3 has 15 residues.

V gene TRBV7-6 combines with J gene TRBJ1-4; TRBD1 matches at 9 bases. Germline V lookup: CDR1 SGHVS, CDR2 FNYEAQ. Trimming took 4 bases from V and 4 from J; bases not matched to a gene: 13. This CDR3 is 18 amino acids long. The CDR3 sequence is CASSSLNLPGQGNEKLFF. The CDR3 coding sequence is TGTGCCAGCAGCTCATTAAATTTACCGGGACAGGGTAATGAAAAACTGTTTTTT.

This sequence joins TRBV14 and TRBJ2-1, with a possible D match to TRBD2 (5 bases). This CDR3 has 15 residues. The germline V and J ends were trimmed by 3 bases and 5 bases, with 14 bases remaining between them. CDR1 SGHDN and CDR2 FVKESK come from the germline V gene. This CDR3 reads CASSQLARGHNEQFF. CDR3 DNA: TGTGCCAGCAGCCAGTTGGCTCGAGGGCACAATGAGCAGTTCTTC.